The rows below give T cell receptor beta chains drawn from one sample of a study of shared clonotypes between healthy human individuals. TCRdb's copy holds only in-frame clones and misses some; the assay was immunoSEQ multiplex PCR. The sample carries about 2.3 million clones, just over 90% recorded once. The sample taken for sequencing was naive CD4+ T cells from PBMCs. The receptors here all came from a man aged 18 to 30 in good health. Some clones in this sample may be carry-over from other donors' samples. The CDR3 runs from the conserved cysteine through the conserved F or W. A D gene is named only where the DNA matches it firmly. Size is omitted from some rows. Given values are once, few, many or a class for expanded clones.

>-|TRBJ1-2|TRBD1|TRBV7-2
TGTGCCAGCAGCATCACACTATCACAGGGGAACTATGGCTACACCTTC
CASSITLSQGNYGYTF
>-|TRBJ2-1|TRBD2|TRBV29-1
TGCAGCGTTCGGGAGGGGCTAGCGGGACCCCGTTTGGTGCAGTTCTTC
CSVREGLAGPRLVQFF
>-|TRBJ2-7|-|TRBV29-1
TGCAGCGTTGTACCCGGGTTCGGTGAGCAGTACTTC
CSVVPGFGEQYF
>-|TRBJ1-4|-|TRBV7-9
TGTGCCAGCAGCTCCAAACCCTGGGGTTATAATGAAAAACTGTTTTTT
CASSSKPWGYNEKLFF
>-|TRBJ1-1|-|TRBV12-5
TGTGCTAGTGGTTTGGTTGAACAGGAGGGGATGAACACTGAAGCTTTCTTT
CASGLVEQEGMNTEAFF
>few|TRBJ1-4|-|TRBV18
TGTGCCAGCTCCCCGAGGGGGAGTAGGGATGAAAAACTGTTTTTT
CASSPRGSRDEKLFF
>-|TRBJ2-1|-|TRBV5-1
TGCGCCAGCAGCTCCCTTTGGTGGCGGGGCTCGAACAATGAGCAGTTCTTC
CASSSLWWRGSNNEQFF
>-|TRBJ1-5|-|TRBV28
TGTGCCAGCAGTTTATTCGGCAGGGAGAATCAGCCCCAGCATTTT
CASSLFGRENQPQHF
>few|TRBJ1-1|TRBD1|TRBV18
TGTGCCAGCTCACCACCAAACAGGGGGATCTTGAACACTGAAGCTTTCTTT
CASSPPNRGILNTEAFF
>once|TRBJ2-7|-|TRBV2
TGTGCCAGCAGTGGGGGGTCACTGTACGAGCAGTACTTC
CASSGGSLYEQYF
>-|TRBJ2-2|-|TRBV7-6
TGTGCCAGCAGCTTACAGGGCCAGGGCACCGGGGAGCTGTTTTTT
CASSLQGQGTGELFF
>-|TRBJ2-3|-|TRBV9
TGTGCCAGCAGCCCTAGGGGCGGCACAGATACGCAGTATTTT
CASSPRGGTDTQYF
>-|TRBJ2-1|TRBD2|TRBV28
TGTGCCAGCAGCCCGGGGACTAGCGGGAGGGCCGACAATGAGCAGTTCTTC
CASSPGTSGRADNEQFF
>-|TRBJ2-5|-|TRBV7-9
TGTGCCAGCAGACCGTACCAAGAGACCCAGTACTTC
CASRPYQETQYF
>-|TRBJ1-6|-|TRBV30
TGTGCCTGGAGTCCGAGGACAGCGTGGTCCTATAATTCACCCCTCCACTTT
CAWSPRTAWSYNSPLHF
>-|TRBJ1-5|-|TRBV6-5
TGTGCCAGCAGTTTGAGCAGCTATAGCAATCAGCCCCAGCATTTT
CASSLSSYSNQPQHF
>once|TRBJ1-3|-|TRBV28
TGTGCCGGGGCGAGCTCTGGAAACACCATATATTTT
CAGASSGNTIYF
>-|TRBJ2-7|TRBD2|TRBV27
TGTGCCAGCAGTTTATCACTAGCGGGAGGGCGCGAGCAGTACTTC
CASSLSLAGGREQYF
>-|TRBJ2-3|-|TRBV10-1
TGCGCCAGCAGTAAGAAATCTAGTCTGGCAGATACGCAGTATTTT
CASSKKSSLADTQYF
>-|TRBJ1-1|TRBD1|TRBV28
TGTGCCAGCAGTAAAATCCGACAGGGGATAGTGAACACTGAAGCTTTCTTT
CASSKIRQGIVNTEAFF
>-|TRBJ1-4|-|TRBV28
TGTGCCAGCAGTTTTGAGTCCCTCCCGGTTTTT
CASSFESLPVF
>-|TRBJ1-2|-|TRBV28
TGTGCCAGCAGTTCTCCGAGCAGAGGCTACACCTTC
CASSSPSRGYTF
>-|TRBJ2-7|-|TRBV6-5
TGTGCCAGCAGTTACTCAGGACAGAGCTCCTACGAGCAGTACTTC
CASSYSGQSSYEQYF
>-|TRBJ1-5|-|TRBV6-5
TGTGCCAGCGAGCAACGGCGCAATCAGCCCCAGCATTTT
CASEQRRNQPQHF
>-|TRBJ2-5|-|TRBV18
TGTGCCAGCTCTGCGCAAGAGACCCAGTACTTC
CASSAQETQYF
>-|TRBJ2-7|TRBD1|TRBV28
TGTGCCAGCAGTAGCCGACAGGGCGCCTCAAACTACGAGCAGTACTTC
CASSSRQGASNYEQYF
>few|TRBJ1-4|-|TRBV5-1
TGCGCCAGCAGCTTGTTGGGCAGTAGGGATGAAAAACTGTTTTTT
CASSLLGSRDEKLFF
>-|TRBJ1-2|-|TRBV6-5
TGTGCCAGCAGTTACGGGCAGGGCTTCTATGGCTACACCTTC
CASSYGQGFYGYTF
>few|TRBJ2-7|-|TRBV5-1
TGCGCCAGCAGCTTCAGCTCCTACGAGCAGTACTTC
CASSFSSYEQYF
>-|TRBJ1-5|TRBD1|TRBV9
TGTGCCAGCAGCGCATCGGGACAGGGGATTAATCAGCCCCAGCATTTT
CASSASGQGINQPQHF
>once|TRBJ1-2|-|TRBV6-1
TGTGCCAGCAATAGGGATCTTCATGCCTTC
CASNRDLHAF
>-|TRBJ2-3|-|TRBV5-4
TGTGCCAGCAGCGGCCCGGACGGAGGCACAGATACGCAGTATTTT
CASSGPDGGTDTQYF
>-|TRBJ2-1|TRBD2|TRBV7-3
TGTGCCAGCAGCCTCGGGACTAGGGGTGAGCAGTTCTTC
CASSLGTRGEQFF
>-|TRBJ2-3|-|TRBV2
TGTGCCAGCCTAGTGGGAGTCGGCACAGATACGCAGTATTTT
CASLVGVGTDTQYF
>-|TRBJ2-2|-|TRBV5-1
TGCGCCAGCAGCTCATCAGGGGGGACCGGGGAGCTGTTTTTT
CASSSSGGTGELFF
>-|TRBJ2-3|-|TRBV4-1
TGCGCCAGCAGCCAAGAAAGGATGGATACGCAGTATTTT
CASSQERMDTQYF
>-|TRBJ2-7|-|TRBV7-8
TGTGCCAGCAGCTTCCGGGTTACCGGGACCGGTGCCTACGAGCAGTACTTC
CASSFRVTGTGAYEQYF
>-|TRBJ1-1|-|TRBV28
TGTGCCAGCAGAGTTCCCGTGAAGGTTTTCTTT
CASRVPVKVFF
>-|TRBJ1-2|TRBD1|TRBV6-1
TGTGCCAGCAGGGCAGGGGGCGGTAACTATGGCTACACCTTC
CASRAGGGNYGYTF
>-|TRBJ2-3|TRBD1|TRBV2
TGTGCCAGCGTCCGGGACAGGGGTGCAGATACGCAGTATTTT
CASVRDRGADTQYF
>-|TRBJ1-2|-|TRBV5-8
TGTGCCAGCAGCTTGGGACAGGTTGACTATGGCTACACCTTC
CASSLGQVDYGYTF
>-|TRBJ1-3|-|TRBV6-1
TGTGCCAGCAGTGAAGCAGACAGCTTAAACTCTGGAAACACCATATATTTT
CASSEADSLNSGNTIYF
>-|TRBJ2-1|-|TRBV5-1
TGCGCCAGCAGCTTGGCGGCAAATTCCTACAATGAGCAGTTCTTC
CASSLAANSYNEQFF
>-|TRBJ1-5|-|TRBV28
TGTGCCAGCAGCCCCGATGTGTGGGGGGACAATCAGCCCCAGCATTTT
CASSPDVWGDNQPQHF
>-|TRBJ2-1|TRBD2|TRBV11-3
TGTGCCAGCAGCCAAAATAATAGACTAGCGGGTTTAAATGAGCAGTTCTTC
CASSQNNRLAGLNEQFF
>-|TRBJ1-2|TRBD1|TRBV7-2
TGTGCCAGCCCAGGACAGGGATCGGGCTACACCTTC
CASPGQGSGYTF
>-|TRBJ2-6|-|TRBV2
TGTGCCAGCAGTCCGATGGGGGCCAACGTCCTGACTTTC
CASSPMGANVLTF
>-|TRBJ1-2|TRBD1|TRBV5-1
TGCGCCAGCAGCGCCCTAGGACAGGGGGCTTATGGCTACACCTTC
CASSALGQGAYGYTF
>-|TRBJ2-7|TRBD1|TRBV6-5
TGTGCCAGCAGCCCCGACAGGGGGAGTGAGCAGTACTTC
CASSPDRGSEQYF
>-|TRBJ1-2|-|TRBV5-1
TGCGCCAGCAGTTACGGAGACCCCTATGGCTACACCTTC
CASSYGDPYGYTF
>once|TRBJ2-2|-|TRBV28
TGTGCCAGCAGTTACCTCGGAGGGAACACCGGGGAGCTGTTTTTT
CASSYLGGNTGELFF
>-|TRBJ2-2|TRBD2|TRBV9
TGTGCCAGCAGCGTAGACGGCGGGAGCTTCGGCGGGGAGCTGTTTTTT
CASSVDGGSFGGELFF
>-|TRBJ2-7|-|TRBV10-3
TGTGCCATCAGTGATGGGGGACGCTCCTACGAGCAGTACTTC
CAISDGGRSYEQYF
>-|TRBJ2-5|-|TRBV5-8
TGTGCCAGCAGCTCGGGACCGAGCCAGACCCAGTACTTC
CASSSGPSQTQYF